These T cell receptor beta chains were read from a single sample in a study of regulatory T cells in long-lasting Graves disease. TCRdb analysed the multiplex PCR reads with MiXCR anew, one entry per CDR3 protein. The sample has approximately 470,000 distinct CDR3 sequences, about 20% seen once. Here the sequenced sample was peripheral blood mononuclear cells (PBMCs), taken when the disease was refractory, from a patient treated with antithyroid drugs. These receptors were taken from a female donor with Graves disease. The CDR3 runs from the conserved cysteine through the conserved F or W. Each record gives: V gene, J gene, clone size, D gene, CDR3 DNA, CDR3 protein. D genes are given only for firm matches. Where a row states a size, it is once, few, many or the class of an expanded clone; other rows omit it.

>TRBV5-5|TRBJ1-1|many|NA
TGTGCCAGCAGCATCAGGGATGCCACTGAAGCTTTCTTT
CASSIRDATEAFF
>TRBV19|TRBJ1-5|NA|NA
TGTGCCAGTAGTAGGCCGGACCGCCGGAATCAGCCCCAGCATTTT
CASSRPDRRNQPQHF
>TRBV20-1|TRBJ1-3|NA|NA
TGCAGTGCTAGAGACCTTGCGGTGTACTCTGGAAACACCATATATTTT
CSARDLAVYSGNTIYF
>TRBV28|TRBJ2-7|many|TRBD1
TGTGCCAGCAGCCGACAGGGGTCTCTAACCTACGAGCAGTACTTC
CASSRQGSLTYEQYF
>TRBV4-3|TRBJ2-4|few|NA
TGCGCCAGCAGCCAAGCGGCCGAAAACATTCAGTACTTC
CASSQAAENIQYF
>TRBV29-1|TRBJ2-7|many|NA
TGCAGCGTTGGTTCGGACGATTCCTACGAGCAGTACTTC
CSVGSDDSYEQYF
>TRBV9|TRBJ2-7|NA|NA
TGTGCCAGCAGCGCCGGGGACACTAGTACCTACGAGCAGTACTTC
CASSAGDTSTYEQYF
>TRBV28|TRBJ1-1|many|TRBD1
TGTGCCAGCAGTTTAAGGGGGCCGCGCCCTTCCCCTGAAGCTTTCTTT
CASSLRGPRPSPEAFF
>TRBV3-1|TRBJ2-5|many|TRBD1
TGTGCCAGCAGCCCGGACAGGGGGGAAGAGACCCAGTACTTC
CASSPDRGEETQYF
>TRBV24-1|TRBJ2-5|many|NA
TGTGCCACCAGATCCGGGGGAGAGACCCAGTACTTC
CATRSGGETQYF
>TRBV14|TRBJ2-7|NA|NA
TGTGCCAGCAGCCAAGTTTCCGGGAAAGGTTACGAGCAGTACTTC
CASSQVSGKGYEQYF
>TRBV6-1|TRBJ1-2|few|NA
TGTGCCAGCAGTGCTCGGCAGGGTGGAGGCTACACCTTC
CASSARQGGGYTF
>TRBV7-9|TRBJ2-1|NA|NA
TGTGCCAGCAGGAACCGGGACAGCGGGGAGCAGTTCTTC
CASRNRDSGEQFF
>TRBV20-1|TRBJ1-2|few|NA
TGCAGTGCTTCCCTAGTGAAGAGAGCTAACTATGGCTACACCTTC
CSASLVKRANYGYTF
>TRBV20-1|TRBJ2-5|NA|NA
TGCAGTGCTAGGGGCCAGGAGGAGACCCAGTACTTC
CSARGQEETQYF
>TRBV14|TRBJ2-5|many|NA
TGTGCCAGCAGCCGTTGGGCGACCCAGTACTTC
CASSRWATQYF
>TRBV30|TRBJ2-7|many|TRBD2
TGTGCCTGCTCGGGAGGGTACGAGCAGTACTTC
CACSGGYEQYF
>TRBV7-9|TRBJ1-2|few|NA
TGTGCCAGCAGCTCGGCAGGGGCGGCTAACTATGGCTACACCTTC
CASSSAGAANYGYTF
>TRBV6-9|TRBJ1-6|NA|NA
TGTGCCAGCAGTTACCGGACGGCGCCCCTCCACTTT
CASSYRTAPLHF
>TRBV30|TRBJ1-2|few|TRBD1
TGTGCCTGGACCCGGGACAGGGGTGACTATGGCTACACCTTC
CAWTRDRGDYGYTF
>TRBV4-3|TRBJ2-7|once|NA
TGCGCCGGCAGCCAAGATCTTGGGAACGAGCAGTACTTC
CAGSQDLGNEQYF
>TRBV28|TRBJ2-7|many|TRBD2
TGTGCCAGCAGTAGTCGCAGCGGGAGGGCCGTTACCCGCTCCTACGAGCAGTACTTC
CASSSRSGRAVTRSYEQYF
>TRBV27|TRBJ2-2|few|NA
TGTGCCAGCAGCCGTAGGGTGGTAAACACCGGGGAGCTGTTTTTT
CASSRRVVNTGELFF
>TRBV28|TRBJ2-5|many|TRBD2
TGTGCCAGCAGAATTAGCGGGAACCCGGGGACCCAGTACTTC
CASRISGNPGTQYF
>TRBV18|TRBJ2-3|NA|NA
TGTGCCAGCTCACAACGACCCAGCACAGATACGCAGTATTTT
CASSQRPSTDTQYF
>TRBV20-1|TRBJ2-7|NA|NA
TGCAGTGTCGGAGACAATGCCTACGAGCAGTACTTC
CSVGDNAYEQYF
>TRBV12-3/TRBV12-4|TRBJ1-5|many|NA
TGTGCCAGCAGTTTAGATTCTTCGGGCAATCAGCCCCAGCATTTT
CASSLDSSGNQPQHF
>TRBV20-1|TRBJ2-7|few|TRBD2
TGCAGTGCCGCCAGCGGGAGGGGGCCCTACGAGCAGTACTTC
CSAASGRGPYEQYF
>TRBV5-1|TRBJ2-2|NA|NA
TGCGCCAGCAGCTTAGAGGGGATCGGGGAGCTGTTTTTT
CASSLEGIGELFF
>TRBV7-6|TRBJ2-7|few|TRBD1
TGTGCCAGCAGCTCAGACACCGGGACAGGGCCGACCTACGAGCAGTACTTC
CASSSDTGTGPTYEQYF
>TRBV6-1|TRBJ2-7|many|NA
TGTGCCAGCCGTGGCCGAAACCTACCCGCCTACGAGCAGTACTTC
CASRGRNLPAYEQYF
>TRBV2|TRBJ2-5|many|TRBD1
TGTGCCAGCAGCCCAACCGGTCCGGCGACAGGGACAGAGACCCAGTACTTC
CASSPTGPATGTETQYF
>TRBV7-2|TRBJ2-1|NA|NA
TGTGCCAGCAGCTTAGGAGGGATCAATGAGCAGTTCTTC
CASSLGGINEQFF
>TRBV29-1|TRBJ2-7|few|TRBD2
TGCAGCGTGTCGGGGACTAGCGGCTTACTCTACGAGCAGTACTTC
CSVSGTSGLLYEQYF
>TRBV7-9|TRBJ1-4|many|NA
TGTGCCAGCAGCAGGAAGAGGACGGACAGCCCCAATGAAAAACTGTTTTTT
CASSRKRTDSPNEKLFF
>TRBV29-1|TRBJ1-4|NA|NA
TGCAGCGGGACCACGGGGGCGGCGGAAAAACTGTTTTTT
CSGTTGAAEKLFF
>TRBV27|TRBJ2-1|NA|TRBD2
TGTGCCAGCAGTTTATATGGGACTAGCGGGAGGGTCGTGACCTACAATGAGCAGTTCTTC
CASSLYGTSGRVVTYNEQFF
>TRBV7-3|TRBJ2-2|many|NA
TGTGCCAGCAGCGCGACCACCGGGGAGCTGTTTTTT
CASSATTGELFF
>TRBV30|TRBJ1-5|NA|NA
TGTGCCTGGAGCCCCCAGGATAATCAGCCCCAGCATTTT
CAWSPQDNQPQHF
>TRBV7-9|TRBJ2-2|few|NA
TGTGCCAGCAGAGGTTTTACAGCGAACACCGGGGAGCTGTTTTTT
CASRGFTANTGELFF
>TRBV28|TRBJ2-7|many|NA
TGTGCGGCCGGCGGGTCCCCCTCCTACGAGCAGTACTTC
CAAGGSPSYEQYF
>TRBV6-2/TRBV6-3|TRBJ2-3|NA|NA
TGTGCCAGCAGTTATCCGACTCTCTCCGGGGGAGATACGCAGTATTTT
CASSYPTLSGGDTQYF
>TRBV20-1|TRBJ2-5|few|TRBD1
TGCAGTGCTACACGGACAGGGGGCGCGGAGACCCAGTACTTC
CSATRTGGAETQYF
>TRBV7-9|TRBJ2-7|NA|TRBD1
TGTGCCAGCAGCCCGGGGGACAGGGCACGGTACGAGCAGTACTTC
CASSPGDRARYEQYF
>TRBV2|TRBJ1-2|NA|NA
TGTGCCAGCAGTCAACTTGGGGTCACACCTAACTATGGCTACACCTTC
CASSQLGVTPNYGYTF
>TRBV5-5|TRBJ2-7|NA|TRBD2
TGTGCCAGCAGCTTAATGGGGACTACCTACGAGCAGTACTTC
CASSLMGTTYEQYF
>TRBV7-9|TRBJ1-2|many|NA
TGTGCCAGCAGCTCCACGGACATGGCCTATGGCTACACCTTC
CASSSTDMAYGYTF
>TRBV6-5|TRBJ2-5|few|NA
TGTGCCAGCAGTTACTCGATTGCCAGGGAACAAGAGACCCAGTACTTC
CASSYSIAREQETQYF
>TRBV28|TRBJ2-5|many|NA
TGTGCCAGCAGTTTATCCCCCTGGGCAGGCGGGCAGACCCAGTACTTC
CASSLSPWAGGQTQYF